The source of this TCR beta chain is a study of CD8 T cells in ankylosing spondylitis. Scientists made TCR beta libraries using quantitative 5'-RACE with molecular barcodes. TCRdb reprocessed the 5' RACE reads with MiXCR, giving one entry per CDR3 protein. The sample has 50,000 to 75,000 distinct CDR3 sequences, approximately 6% seen once. Germline CDR1 and CDR2: SEHNR and FQNEAQ (reference sequence). V was pared by 7 bases and J by 2 bases, with 14 bases between. CDR3 length equals 14 residues. This clonotype was seen many times. Its antigen is as yet unknown. Overall study results and limits: Ankylosing spondylitis blood appeared to be characterized by a TCR beta motif of under 10 highly homologous variants.

This chain uses TRBV7-9 with TRBJ1-1; the D gene is possibly TRBD1 (6 bases). The sequence came from a male donor with ankylosing spondylitis. Source material: synovial fluid, either unsorted or a sorted T cell fraction (not recorded which). CDR3 in amino acids: CASTSGARNTEAFF. Written as DNA, the CDR3 is TGTGCCAGCACCTCGGGGGCACGTAACACTGAAGCTTTCTTT.